Shown below are 18 T cell receptor beta chains from a single sample sequenced in a study of long-term antiretroviral therapy in people with HIV. The immunoSEQ assay was v3.0, run at survey level. TCRdb keeps only in-frame clones here, not all; method: immunoSEQ multiplex PCR. The sample comprises roughly 20,000 clones, about 74% of which are singletons, and about 9.3% rests with the top ten. The material was unsorted PBMCs, obtained 0.5 years before starting antiretroviral therapy. Receptor source: a man in his late teens or twenties with HIV.

V is TRBV10-2 and J is TRBJ1-5; tentative D call: TRBD1 (6 bases). This CDR3 is built from 13 residues. From germline, CDR1 is WSHSY and CDR2 SAAADI. V was pared by 3 bases and J by 6 bases, with 9 bases between. The CDR3 nucleotides read TGCGCCAGCAGTGAAGGGGGAGGTCAGCCCCAGCATTTT. The encoded protein is CASSEGGGQPQHF.

CDR3 protein: CASGATGASYGYTF. Written as DNA, the CDR3 is TGTGCCAGCGGCGCCACAGGGGCCAGCTATGGCTACACCTTC. The chain recombines TRBV28 with TRBJ1-2; TRBD1 aligns across 7 bases. V lost 8 bases, J lost 4 bases, and 10 bases stayed unmatched. This CDR3 has 14 amino acids. Germline V gene lookup returns CDR1 MDHEN and CDR2 SYDVKM.

This chain links TRBV6-6 with TRBJ2-2, with 9 bases lining up with TRBD1. CDR3 size: 14 residues. The germline CDR1 and CDR2 sequences are MNHNY and SVGAGI (reference sequence). V lost 6 bases and J lost 7; bases outside the gene matches: 6. The CDR3 coding sequence is TGTGCCAGCAGGACCGGGACAGGGATCGGGGAGCTGTTTTTT. It yields the protein CASRTGTGIGELFF.

This rearrangement joins TRBV9 to TRBJ1-2, with D maybe TRBD1 (5 bases). The length of the CDR3 is 16 residues. The V end was cut by 6 bases, the J end by 3 bases, with 21 bases between. Germline V lookup: CDR1 SGDLS, CDR2 YYNGEE. This CDR3 reads CASTVTSGGDDYGYTF. In nucleotides, the CDR3 is TGTGCCAGCACGGTAACTTCTGGGGGAGACGACTATGGCTACACCTTC.

The chain combines TRBV7-6 with TRBJ2-3; the D gene is possibly TRBD2 (6 bases). The length of the CDR3 is 16 residues. Trimming pared 3 bases from V and 5 bases from J, leaving 18 bases between. The germline gives CDR1 SGHVS, CDR2 FNYEAQ. The CDR3 sequence: CASSLVPGGDRDTQYF. The DNA for the CDR3 is TGTGCCAGCAGCTTGGTTCCGGGCGGGGATAGAGATACGCAGTATTTT.

The CDR3 here is CASSQGQVNTEAFF. CDR3 bases: TGTGCCAGCAGTCAGGGACAGGTGAACACTGAAGCTTTCTTT. This sequence joins TRBV27 and TRBJ1-1, with TRBD1 identical over 8 bases. J lost 0 bases, V lost 5 bases, and 2 bases had no gene match. This CDR3 contains 14 residues. The germline V gene encodes CDR1 MNHEY and CDR2 SMNVEV (reference sequence).

In this sample, this clone turned up a few times. The chain carries TRBV4-1 and TRBJ1-5, with D possibly matching TRBD1 (5 bases). The CDR3 runs to 15 residues. Germline V CDR1 and CDR2: MGHRA, YSYEKL. V gave up 0 bases and J gave up 5 bases, with 11 bases separating them. The CDR3 region is CASSQEQVRYQPQHF. The DNA for the CDR3 is TGCGCCAGCAGCCAAGAACAGGTTAGATATCAGCCCCAGCATTTT.

The sample holds one count of this clone. V gene TRBV10-3 combines with J gene TRBJ2-7; a weak D match, TRBD1 (6 bases). The CDR3 is 18 amino acids. Trimming removed 4 bases from V and 1 base from J, with 23 bases in between. The germline CDR1 and CDR2 sequences are ENHRY and SYGVKD. The CDR3 region has the DNA TGTGCCATCAGTGTCCGAACTCCCGGGACACTGGAATCCTACGAGCAGTACTTC. Encoded protein: CAISVRTPGTLESYEQYF.

The chain joins TRBV15 to TRBJ2-7, with D possibly being TRBD2 (5 bases). Germline CDR1 and CDR2: LNHNV and YYDKDF (reference sequence). This CDR3 is 14 amino acids long. V was cut by 8 bases and J by 6 bases, with 20 bases left in between. CDR3: CATSNRTRGPEQYF. The CDR3 region has the DNA TGTGCCACCTCTAATAGGACTCGCGGGCCCGAGCAGTACTTC.

This chain connects TRBV6-1 to TRBJ1-1; tentatively, D is TRBD1 (6 bases). V lost 5 bases to trimming and J lost 7 bases, with 20 bases between them. The CDR3 runs 15 residues. In germline, CDR1 is MNHNS, CDR2 SASEGT. CDR3 protein: CASSSPFGGVGEAFF. The CDR3 nucleotides are TGTGCCAGCAGTTCACCCTTCGGGGGCGTAGGTGAAGCTTTCTTT.

The chain couples TRBV7-3 to TRBJ2-3, with a tentative D call TRBD1 (6 bases). Germline lookup yields CDR1 SGHTA and CDR2 FQGTGA. V was cut by 1 base and J by 6 bases, with 20 bases left in between. This CDR3 has 17 amino acids. CDR3 DNA: TGTGCCAGCAGCTTAAGAGGGGGAGCCGAGGTGATTGATACGCAGTATTTT. This gives the protein CASSLRGGAEVIDTQYF.

The genes are TRBV27 and TRBJ1-1; D not resolved. The V gene's germline CDR1 is MNHEY and CDR2 SMNVEV (reference sequence). CDR3 size: 12 residues. Trimming took off 8 bases at V and 4 bases at J, with 11 bases between the two ends. The CDR3 region is CASGVGGTEAFF. The CDR3 DNA is TGTGCCAGCGGGGTGGGTGGCACTGAAGCTTTCTTT.

This sequence joins TRBV19 and TRBJ1-2; D ambiguous. Germline V gene sequence: CDR1 LNHDA, CDR2 SQIVND (reference sequence). This CDR3 has 13 amino acids. Between the trimmed V and J ends, which lost 5 bases and 6 bases, there was a span of 13 bases. This CDR3 is CASSPPSLDGYTF. CDR3 in DNA: TGTGCCAGTAGTCCCCCCTCGCTCGATGGCTACACCTTC.

V is TRBV9 and J is TRBJ1-6; D gene ambiguous. Trimming left V 3 bases short and J 7 bases short, with 17 bases between. The CDR3 extends over 16 amino acids. The germline CDR1 and CDR2 sequences are SGDLS and YYNGEE. CDR3 in amino acids: CASSAYMRVENSPLHF. In DNA form, the CDR3 reads TGTGCCAGCAGCGCGTATATGAGGGTAGAGAATTCACCCCTCCACTTT.

The chain employs TRBV27 and TRBJ2-6; weak D call: TRBD1 (5 bases). The germline V gene has CDR1 MNHEY and CDR2 SMNVEV (reference sequence). The V and J ends lost 4 bases and 1 base respectively, with 11 bases between them. CDR3 length: 16 residues. DNA for the CDR3: TGTGCCAGCAGTTCCAACCAGGGATCTGGGGCCAACGTCCTGACTTTC. Its protein is CASSSNQGSGANVLTF.

V gene TRBV9 combines with J gene TRBJ2-1; 13 bases are a match to TRBD2. The length of the CDR3 is 16 residues. In germline, CDR1 is SGDLS, CDR2 YYNGEE. Trimming at V came to 3 bases and at J to 3 bases, leaving 3 bases not matched to a gene. The CDR3 spells CASSDRLAGGYNEQFF. The CDR3 DNA is TGTGCCAGCAGCGATCGACTAGCGGGAGGCTACAATGAGCAGTTCTTC.

This clone was seen just once. This chain uses TRBV6-1 with TRBJ1-4; possibly TRBD1 for D (5 bases). V lost 3 bases, J lost 6 bases, and 17 bases lay in between. Germline V gene data show CDR1 as MNHNS and CDR2 as SASEGT. This CDR3 is 16 amino acids long. The CDR3 DNA reads as TGTGCCAGCAGTGAGGAAGCAGGGAGAGCGGATGAAAAACTGTTTTTT. Translated: CASSEEAGRADEKLFF.

CDR3 sequence: CSVEELIGDRANYGYTF. CDR3 DNA: TGCAGCGTTGAAGAATTGATAGGGGACAGGGCTAACTATGGCTACACCTTC. This chain links TRBV29-1 with TRBJ1-2; 9 bases are shared with TRBD1. V lost 0 bases, J lost 0 bases, and 8 bases stayed unmatched. Germline V gene data show CDR1 as SQVTM and CDR2 as ANQGSEA. The length of the CDR3 is 17 residues.